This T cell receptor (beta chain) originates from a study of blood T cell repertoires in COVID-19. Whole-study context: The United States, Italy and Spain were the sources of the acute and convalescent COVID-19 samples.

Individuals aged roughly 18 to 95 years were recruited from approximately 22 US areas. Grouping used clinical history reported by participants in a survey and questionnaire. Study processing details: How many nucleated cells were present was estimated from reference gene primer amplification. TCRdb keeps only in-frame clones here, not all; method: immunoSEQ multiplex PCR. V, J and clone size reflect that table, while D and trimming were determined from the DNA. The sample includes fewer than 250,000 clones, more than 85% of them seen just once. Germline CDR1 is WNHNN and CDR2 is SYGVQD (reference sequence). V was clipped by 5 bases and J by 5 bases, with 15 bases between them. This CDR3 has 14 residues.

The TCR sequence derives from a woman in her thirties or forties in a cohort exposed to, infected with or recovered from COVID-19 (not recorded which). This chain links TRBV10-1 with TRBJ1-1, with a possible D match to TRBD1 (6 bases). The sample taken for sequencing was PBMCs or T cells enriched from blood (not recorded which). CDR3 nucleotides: TGCGCCAGCAGTTCTAACAGGGTTGGAACTGAAGCTTTCTTT. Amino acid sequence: CASSSNRVGTEAFF.